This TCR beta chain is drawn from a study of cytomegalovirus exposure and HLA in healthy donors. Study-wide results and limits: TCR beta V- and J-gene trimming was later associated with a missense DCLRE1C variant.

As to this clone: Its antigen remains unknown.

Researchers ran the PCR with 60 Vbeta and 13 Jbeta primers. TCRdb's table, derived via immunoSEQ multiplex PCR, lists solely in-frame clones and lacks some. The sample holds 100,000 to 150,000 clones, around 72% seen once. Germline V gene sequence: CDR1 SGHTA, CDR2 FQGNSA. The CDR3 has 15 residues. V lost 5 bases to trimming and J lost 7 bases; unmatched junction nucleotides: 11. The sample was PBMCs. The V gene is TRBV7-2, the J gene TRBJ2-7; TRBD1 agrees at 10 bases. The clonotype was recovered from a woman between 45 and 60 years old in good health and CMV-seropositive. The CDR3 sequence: CASSPPGTGDLEQYF. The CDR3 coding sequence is TGTGCCAGCAGCCCACCCGGGACAGGGGATCTAGAGCAGTACTTC.